This TCR beta chain was retrieved from a study of blood T cell repertoires in COVID-19. Libraries were prepared by immunoSEQ multiplex PCR; TCRdb keeps only in-frame clonotypes and omits some of them. Of 95,000 to 110,000 clones listed, around 82% were seen once; the top ten hold around 4.8%. This CDR3 has 14 amino acids. Trimming took 6 bases from V and 5 from J; bases not matched to a gene: 4. In germline, CDR1 is MDHEN, CDR2 SYDVKM. The chain couples TRBV28 to TRBJ1-5; TRBD1 aligns across 10 bases. This receptor was obtained from a man aged 55 to 70 with acute or convalescent COVID-19. The sample comprised peripheral blood. As DNA, the CDR3 is TGTGCCAGCAGCCTGACAGGGGGCTATCAGCCCCAGCATTTT. Translating gives CASSLTGGYQPQHF.